This T cell receptor beta chain emerged from a study of control samples from healthy donors and cancer patients (TCRdb year 2020). The CDR3 goes from the cysteine to the phenylalanine over 15 residues. Only CDR3 DNA remains: 45 bases, in frame from the first base. The V and J ends are trimmed by 5 bases and 1 base, leaving 12 bases between them. CDR1 and CDR2 (SEHNR, FQNEAQ) derive from the germline V gene (reference sequence). The library was obtained by the immunoSEQ multiplex PCR assay. What TCRdb holds here is the immuneACCESS table cut down to in-frame rearrangements. Part of the clones is not present; checked against another copy, under half of the missing clones reflect an unresolved V gene, and the others are unexplained. For this sample the table gives about 68,000 clones, of which 83% were detected only once. The ten largest clones add up to around 16% of the sample. To note about this clone: Its specific antigen is unknown. Base quality data are lacking; no much larger clone is found one base away.

The sequence was obtained from a man aged 60-69 years in good health. The V and J segments used are TRBV7-9 and TRBJ1-3, with the D segment identity uncertain. The sequencing input was blood. In nucleotide form, the sequence is TGTGCCAGCAGCCCCCGCAAAATTTCTGGAAACACCATATATTTT. This gives the protein CASSPRKISGNTIYF.